The clone carrying this T cell receptor (beta chain) has more than one count but fewer than ten. The antigen remains unidentified. The sample comes from a study of CD8+CD57+ T cells in acquired aplastic anemia. Study-wide context: Sorted CD4+ and CD8+ cells gave a mean 3.2 ug DNA, range about 0.2 to 27.4 ug.

All patients picked for sequencing had shown, by flow cytometry, an expansion of CD8+CD57+ cells. The germline V and J ends were trimmed by 2 bases and 8 bases, with 15 bases remaining between them. This CDR3 has 15 residues. Germline-derived CDR1 and CDR2 are SEHNR and FQNEAQ (reference sequence). Both TCR beta VDJ combination and CDR3 sequence profiling were carried out. Genomic DNA was the template for this profiling. One entry per CDR3 protein, called by TCRdb with MiXCR from the reads. The data show roughly 280,000 distinct CDR3 sequences, under 65% seen once. Findings and limits, study-wide: Patients and controls shared under 35 CD8+ CDR3 sequences, which appeared highly expressed in patients and within their immunodominant clones.

The sequence derives from a human donor with aplastic anemia. This chain uses TRBV7-9 with TRBJ1-4; unclear D gene. Sequencing was done on a sample of sorted CD4+, CD8+, or CD8+CD57+ T cells (not recorded which) from PBMCs. CDR3 in amino acids: CASSLQAGSREKLFF. CDR3 sequence (DNA): TGTGCCAGCAGCTTACAAGCCGGGTCACGGGAAAAACTGTTTTTT.